This TCR beta chain was retrieved from a study of blood T cell repertoires in COVID-19. Study as a whole: Sites in the United States, Italy and Spain provided acute and convalescent COVID-19 samples.

Profiling relied on immunoSEQ multiplex PCR, and the TCRdb table lists in-frame clones only, not all of them. The data hold hundreds of thousands of clones, with about 87% observed a single time. Enrolled through a virtual design, the participants were between about 18 and 100 years of age and came from about two dozen US areas. CDR1 and CDR2 from the germline V gene are SGDLS and YYNGEE. The junction had 9 bases not matched to a gene; V was cut back by 3 bases and J by 6 bases. The CDR3 contains 15 residues. The specimen sequenced was PBMCs or T cells enriched from blood (not recorded which). The V call is TRBV9, the J call TRBJ1-1; 9 nucleotides agree with TRBD1. This clonotype originated in a man aged 50-60 years who had been exposed to COVID-19. The CDR3 spells CASSDRTGASAEAFF. Written as DNA, the CDR3 is TGTGCCAGCAGCGACCGGACAGGGGCCAGCGCTGAAGCTTTCTTT.